The sample holds many counts of the clone carrying this T cell receptor beta chain. Amplification targeted TCR beta CDR3 regions from RNA transcripts. The HTBI set primed first-round TCR CDR3 RT-PCR. MiXCR, applied by TCRdb to the multiplex PCR reads, yields one record per CDR3 protein. The sample consists of 300,000 to 500,000 distinct CDR3 sequences, about an eighth of them appearing once. Germline V CDR1 and CDR2: DFQATT, SNEGSKA (reference sequence). This CDR3 contains 13 residues. V was cut by 3 bases and J by 7 bases, with 16 bases left in between. This sample stems from a study of T cells in Graves' hyperthyroidism and ophthalmopathy. Patients with ophthalmopathy all had a Clinical Activity Score of at least 3, a NOSPECS grade of at least 4 and duration under 3 months. PBMCs were derived from more than 8 ml fresh peripheral blood.

The material sequenced was blood. The chain carries TRBV20-1 and TRBJ2-7; D assignment may be TRBD1 or TRBD2 (5 bases each). The clonotype originates from a man aged 50-59 years with Graves' ophthalmopathy. The CDR3 nucleotides are TGCAGTGCTAGGTTCCCCGCTGGGGGTGAGCAGTACTTC. Its translation: CSARFPAGGEQYF.